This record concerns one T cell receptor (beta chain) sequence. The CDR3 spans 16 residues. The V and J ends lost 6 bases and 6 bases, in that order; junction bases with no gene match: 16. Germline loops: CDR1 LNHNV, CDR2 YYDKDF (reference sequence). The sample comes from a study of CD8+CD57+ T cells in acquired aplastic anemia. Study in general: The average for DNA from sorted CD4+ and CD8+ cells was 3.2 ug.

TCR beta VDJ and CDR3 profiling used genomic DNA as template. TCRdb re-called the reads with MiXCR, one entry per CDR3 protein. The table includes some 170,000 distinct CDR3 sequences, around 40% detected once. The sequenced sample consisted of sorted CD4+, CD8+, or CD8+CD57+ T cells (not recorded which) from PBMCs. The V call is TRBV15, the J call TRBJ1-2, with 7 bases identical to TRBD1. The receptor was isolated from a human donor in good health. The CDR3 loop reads CATRKVGHRTGDGYTF. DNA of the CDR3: TGTGCCACCAGGAAGGTGGGTCATAGAACAGGGGATGGCTACACCTTC.